The following is a T cell receptor beta chain sequence with its context. Trimming cost V 3 bases and J 0 bases; bases outside gene matches: 8. Germline values: CDR1 MNHEY, CDR2 SMNVEV (reference sequence). The CDR3 loop spans 18 amino acids. This sample was included in a study of shared clonotypes between healthy human individuals. Produced via immunoSEQ multiplex PCR; TCRdb's table is partial and in-frame only. The sample has some 630,000 clones, more than 70% seen once. This receptor was identified in a woman aged 30 to 39 in good health. The V gene is TRBV27, the J gene TRBJ2-1; 10 bases match TRBD2. Sequenced input: memory CD4+ T cells sorted from blood. The subset here: CD45RA-negative fraction. The CDR3 loop is CASSLSSGRLSSYNEQFF. CDR3 nucleotide sequence: TGTGCCAGCAGTTTGTCTAGCGGGAGATTGAGCTCCTACAATGAGCAGTTCTTC.